These 3 T cell receptor beta chains were all obtained from the same sample, sequenced in a study of OX40 agonist ivuxolimab in advanced cancers. Repertoires were generated with immunoSEQ multiplex PCR, while TCRdb's copy carries only in-frame clones and drops some. The table includes roughly 75,000 clones, roughly nine tenths detected once. This sample comprised CD4+ or CD8+ T cells sorted from blood, obtained in a trial of the OX40 agonist ivuxolimab. The receptor set was obtained from an adult with an advanced solid tumor such as melanoma, head and neck, liver or kidney cancer.

V is TRBV5-1 and J is TRBJ2-1; the D gene could be TRBD1 or TRBD2 (5 bases each). Germline CDR1 is SGHRS and CDR2 is YFSETQ. This CDR3 is 15 amino acids long. Trimming pared 0 bases from V and 0 bases from J, leaving 7 bases between. This CDR3 is CASSLGGSSYNEQFF. The CDR3 DNA follows: TGCGCCAGCAGCTTGGGGGGGAGCTCCTACAATGAGCAGTTCTTC.

This chain connects TRBV7-2 to TRBJ2-7; D tentatively fits TRBD1 or TRBD2 (5 bases each). Deletions cut 1 base from V and 0 bases from J, with 10 bases between. Germline CDR1 and CDR2: SGHTA and FQGNSA. CDR3 length equals 15 residues. The DNA for the CDR3 is TGTGCCAGCAGCTTAGTTGAGGGGCCCTCCTACGAGCAGTACTTC. Translating it yields CASSLVEGPSYEQYF.

This clone has only a few counts. The V gene is TRBV5-4, the J gene TRBJ2-7; tentative D call: TRBD2 (6 bases). The CDR3 spans 12 residues. The V end lost 3 bases, the J end lost 6 bases, and 10 bases lay between the germline ends. The V gene's germline CDR1 is SGHNT and CDR2 YYREEE (reference sequence). Written as DNA, the CDR3 is TGTGCCAGCAGCTGGGGACTTGGCGAGCAGTACTTC. Amino acid sequence: CASSWGLGEQYF.